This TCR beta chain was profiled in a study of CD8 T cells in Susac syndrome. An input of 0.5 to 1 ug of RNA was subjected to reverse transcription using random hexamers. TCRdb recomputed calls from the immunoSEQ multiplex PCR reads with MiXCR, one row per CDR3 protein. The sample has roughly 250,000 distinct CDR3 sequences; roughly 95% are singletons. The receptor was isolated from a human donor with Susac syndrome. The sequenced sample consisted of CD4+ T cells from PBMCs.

The CDR3 nucleotides are TGTGCCAGCAGCCCTTGGGAGCGGGAGGCGAATGAGCAGTTCTTC. It yields the protein CASSPWEREANEQFF. This sequence joins TRBV3-1 and TRBJ2-1; 9 bases are shared with TRBD2. In germline, CDR1 is LGHDT, CDR2 YNNKEL (reference sequence). V was pared by 4 bases and J by 7 bases, with 8 bases of the junction left unmatched. The length of the CDR3 is 15 residues.